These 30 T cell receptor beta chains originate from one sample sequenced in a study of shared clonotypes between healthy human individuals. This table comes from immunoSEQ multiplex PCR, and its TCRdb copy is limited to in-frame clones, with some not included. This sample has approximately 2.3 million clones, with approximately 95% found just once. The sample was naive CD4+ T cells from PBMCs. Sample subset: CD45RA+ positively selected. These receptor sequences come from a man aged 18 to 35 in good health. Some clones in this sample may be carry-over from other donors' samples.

The chain's CDR3 is CASSLASAGGHEQYF. In nucleotides, the CDR3 is TGCGCCAGCAGCTTGGCTAGCGCGGGGGGCCACGAGCAGTACTTC. This sequence joins TRBV5-1 and TRBJ2-7; TRBD2 agrees at 8 bases. The germline V gene has CDR1 SGHRS and CDR2 YFSETQ. The V and J ends lost 0 bases and 5 bases, in that order; junction bases with no gene match: 7. The CDR3 has 15 residues. Together with reference TRBV5-1 and TRBJ2-7, the CDR3 gives the full variable domain: KAGVTQTPRYLIKTRGQQVTLSCSPISGHRSVSWYQQTPGQGLQFLFEYFSETQRNKGNFPGRFSGRQFSNSRSEMNVSTLELGDSALYLCASSLASAGGHEQYFGPGTRLTVT.

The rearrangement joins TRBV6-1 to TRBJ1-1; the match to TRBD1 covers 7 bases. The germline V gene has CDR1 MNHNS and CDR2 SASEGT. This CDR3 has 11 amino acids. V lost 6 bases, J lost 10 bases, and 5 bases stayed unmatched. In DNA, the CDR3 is TGTGCCAGCAGGCCCAGGGGGGCAGCTTTCTTT. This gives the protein CASRPRGAAFF.

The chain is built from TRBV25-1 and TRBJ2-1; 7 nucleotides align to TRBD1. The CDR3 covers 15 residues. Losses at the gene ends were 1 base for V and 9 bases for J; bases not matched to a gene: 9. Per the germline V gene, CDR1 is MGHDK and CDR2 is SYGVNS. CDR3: CASSESSVGTAEQFF. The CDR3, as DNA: TGTGCCAGCAGTGAATCTAGTGTGGGGACAGCTGAGCAGTTCTTC. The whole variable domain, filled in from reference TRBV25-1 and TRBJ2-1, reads EADIYQTPRYLVIGTGKKITLECSQTMGHDKMYWYQQDPGMELHLIHYSYGVNSTEKGDLSSESTVSRIRTEHFPLTLESARPSHTSQYLCASSESSVGTAEQFFGPGTRLTVL.

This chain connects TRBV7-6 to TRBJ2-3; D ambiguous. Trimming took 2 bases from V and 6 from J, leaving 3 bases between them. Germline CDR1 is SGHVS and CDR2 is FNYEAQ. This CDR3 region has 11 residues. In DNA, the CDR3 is TGTGCCAGCAGCTTATTCGATACGCAGTATTTT. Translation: CASSLFDTQYF.

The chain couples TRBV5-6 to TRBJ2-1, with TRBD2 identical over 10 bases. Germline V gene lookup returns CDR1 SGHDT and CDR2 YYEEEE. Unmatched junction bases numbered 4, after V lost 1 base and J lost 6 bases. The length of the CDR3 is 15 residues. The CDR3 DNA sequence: TGTGCCAGCAGCTTGTGGGTAGCGGGGGGCAATGAGCAGTTCTTC. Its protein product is CASSLWVAGGNEQFF.

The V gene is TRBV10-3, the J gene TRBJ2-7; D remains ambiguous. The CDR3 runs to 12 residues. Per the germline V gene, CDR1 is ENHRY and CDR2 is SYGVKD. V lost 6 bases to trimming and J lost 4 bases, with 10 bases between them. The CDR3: CAIRDSRYEQYF. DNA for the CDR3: TGTGCCATCAGAGATAGCAGGTACGAGCAGTACTTC.

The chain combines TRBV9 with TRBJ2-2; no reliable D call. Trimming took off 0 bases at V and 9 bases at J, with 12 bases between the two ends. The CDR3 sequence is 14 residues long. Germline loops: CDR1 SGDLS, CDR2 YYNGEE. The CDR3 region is CASSVEGPPRELFF. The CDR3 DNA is TGTGCCAGCAGCGTAGAAGGACCTCCCCGGGAGCTGTTTTTT.

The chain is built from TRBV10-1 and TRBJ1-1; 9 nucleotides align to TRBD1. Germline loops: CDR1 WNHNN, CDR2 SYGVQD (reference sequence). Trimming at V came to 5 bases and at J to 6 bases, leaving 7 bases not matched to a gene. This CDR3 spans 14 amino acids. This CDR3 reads CASSKTGGTAEAFF. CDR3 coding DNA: TGCGCCAGCAGTAAGACAGGGGGGACGGCTGAAGCTTTCTTT.

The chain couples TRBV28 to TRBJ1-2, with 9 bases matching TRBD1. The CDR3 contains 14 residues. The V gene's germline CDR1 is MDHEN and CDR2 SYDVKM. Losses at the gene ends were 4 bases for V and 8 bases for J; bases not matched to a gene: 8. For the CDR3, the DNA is TGTGCCAGCAGTTCTAACAGGGGGCTTCGGGGCTACACCTTC. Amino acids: CASSSNRGLRGYTF.

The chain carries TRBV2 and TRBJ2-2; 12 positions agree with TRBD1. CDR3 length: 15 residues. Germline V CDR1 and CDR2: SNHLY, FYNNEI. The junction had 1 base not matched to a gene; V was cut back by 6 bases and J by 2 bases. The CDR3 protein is CASRGTGGNTGELFF. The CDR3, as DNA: TGTGCCAGCAGGGGGACAGGGGGCAACACCGGGGAGCTGTTTTTT.

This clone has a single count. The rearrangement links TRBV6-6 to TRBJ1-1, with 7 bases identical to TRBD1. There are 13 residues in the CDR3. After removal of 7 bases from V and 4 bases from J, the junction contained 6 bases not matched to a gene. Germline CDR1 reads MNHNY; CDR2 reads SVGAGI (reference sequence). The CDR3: CASNPDRATEAFF. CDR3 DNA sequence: TGTGCCAGCAATCCCGACAGGGCCACTGAAGCTTTCTTT.

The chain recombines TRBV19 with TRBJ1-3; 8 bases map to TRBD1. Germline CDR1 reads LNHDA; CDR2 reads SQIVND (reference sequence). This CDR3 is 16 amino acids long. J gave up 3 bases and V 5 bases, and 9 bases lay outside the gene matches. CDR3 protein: CASSAFGTGSGNTIYF. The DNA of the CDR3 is TGTGCCAGTAGTGCCTTTGGGACAGGTAGTGGAAACACCATATATTTT.

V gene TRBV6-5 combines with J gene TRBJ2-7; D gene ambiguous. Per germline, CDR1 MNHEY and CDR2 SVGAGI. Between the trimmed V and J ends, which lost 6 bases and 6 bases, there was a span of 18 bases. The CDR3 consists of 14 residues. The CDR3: CASSRRSLSSEQYF. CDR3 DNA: TGTGCCAGCAGCCGCCGGAGCCTATCAAGCGAGCAGTACTTC.

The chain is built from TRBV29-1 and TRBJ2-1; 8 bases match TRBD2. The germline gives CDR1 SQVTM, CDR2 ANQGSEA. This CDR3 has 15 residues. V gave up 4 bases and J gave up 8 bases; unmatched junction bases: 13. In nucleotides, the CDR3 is TGCAGCGTTGTAGGTCGGTCGGGAGGGCCCTATGAGCAGTTCTTC. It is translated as CSVVGRSGGPYEQFF.

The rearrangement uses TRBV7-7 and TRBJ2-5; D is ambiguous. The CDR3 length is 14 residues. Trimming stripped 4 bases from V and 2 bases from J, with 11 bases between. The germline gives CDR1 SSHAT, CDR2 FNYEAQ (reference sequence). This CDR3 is CASSSIGLQETQYF. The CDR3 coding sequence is TGTGCCAGCAGCTCCATAGGGCTACAAGAGACCCAGTACTTC.

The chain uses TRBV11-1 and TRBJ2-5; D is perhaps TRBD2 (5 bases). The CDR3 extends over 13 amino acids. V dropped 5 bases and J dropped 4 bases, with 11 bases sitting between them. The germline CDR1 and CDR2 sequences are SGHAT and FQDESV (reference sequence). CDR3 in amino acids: CASSTRTIETQYF. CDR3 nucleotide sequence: TGTGCCAGCAGCACTAGGACCATAGAGACCCAGTACTTC.

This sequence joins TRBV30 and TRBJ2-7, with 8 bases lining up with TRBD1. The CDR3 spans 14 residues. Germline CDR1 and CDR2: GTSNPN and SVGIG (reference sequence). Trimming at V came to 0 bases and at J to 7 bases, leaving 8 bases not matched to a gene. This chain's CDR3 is CAWSVGQGAGEQYF. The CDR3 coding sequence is TGTGCCTGGAGTGTCGGCCAGGGGGCGGGGGAGCAGTACTTC. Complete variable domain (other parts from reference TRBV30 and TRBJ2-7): SQTIHQWPATLVQPVGSPLSLECTVEGTSNPNLYWYRQAAGRGLQLLFYSVGIGQISSEVPQNLSASRPQDRQFILSSKKLLLSDSGFYLCAWSVGQGAGEQYFGPGTRLTVT.

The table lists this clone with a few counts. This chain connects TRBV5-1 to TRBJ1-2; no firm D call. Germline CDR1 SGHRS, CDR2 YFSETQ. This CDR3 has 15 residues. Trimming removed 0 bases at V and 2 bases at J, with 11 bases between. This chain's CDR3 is CASSLAGGNNYGYTF. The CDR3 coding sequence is TGCGCCAGCAGCTTGGCGGGAGGGAACAACTATGGCTACACCTTC.

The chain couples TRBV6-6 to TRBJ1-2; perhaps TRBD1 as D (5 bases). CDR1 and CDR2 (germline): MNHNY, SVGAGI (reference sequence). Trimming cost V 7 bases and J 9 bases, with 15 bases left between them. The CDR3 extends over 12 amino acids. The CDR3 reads CASTARGRSYTF. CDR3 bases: TGTGCCAGCACCGCGAGGGGCAGAAGCTACACCTTC.

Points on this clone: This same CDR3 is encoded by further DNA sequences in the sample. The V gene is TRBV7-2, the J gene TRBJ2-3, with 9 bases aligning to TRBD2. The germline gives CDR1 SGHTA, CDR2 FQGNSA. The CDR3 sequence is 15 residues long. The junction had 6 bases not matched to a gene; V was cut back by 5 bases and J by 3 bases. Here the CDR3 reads CASSLAGGPTDTQYF. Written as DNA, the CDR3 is TGTGCCAGCAGCCTGGCGGGAGGGCCAACAGATACGCAGTATTTT.

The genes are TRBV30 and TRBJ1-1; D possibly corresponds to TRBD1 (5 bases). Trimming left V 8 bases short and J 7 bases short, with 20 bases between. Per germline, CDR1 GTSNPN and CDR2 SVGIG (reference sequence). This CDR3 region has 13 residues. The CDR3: CARIQGHLGEAFF. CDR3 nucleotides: TGTGCCCGAATCCAGGGTCACCTTGGTGAAGCTTTCTTT.

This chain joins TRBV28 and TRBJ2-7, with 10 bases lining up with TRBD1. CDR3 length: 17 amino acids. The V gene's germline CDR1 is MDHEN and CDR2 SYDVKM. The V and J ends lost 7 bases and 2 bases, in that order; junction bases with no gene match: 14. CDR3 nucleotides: TGTGCCAGCACCGACATCGCGGGGGGACAGGGGCCCTACGAGCAGTACTTC. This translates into CASTDIAGGQGPYEQYF.

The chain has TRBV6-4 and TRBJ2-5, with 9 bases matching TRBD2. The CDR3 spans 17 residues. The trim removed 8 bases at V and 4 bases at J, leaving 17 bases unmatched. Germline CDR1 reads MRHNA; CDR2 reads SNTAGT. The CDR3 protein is CASAMAGREGRRETQYF. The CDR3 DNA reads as TGTGCCAGCGCGATGGCCGGGCGGGAGGGCCGTCGAGAGACCCAGTACTTC.

CDR3 amino acids: CSVELAVQETQYF. The CDR3 nucleotides are TGCAGCGTTGAACTAGCGGTCCAAGAGACCCAGTACTTC. The chain has TRBV29-1 and TRBJ2-5; 7 bases map to TRBD2. Germline loops: CDR1 SQVTM, CDR2 ANQGSEA. The CDR3 covers 13 residues. Unmatched junction bases numbered 1, after V lost 2 bases and J lost 1 base.

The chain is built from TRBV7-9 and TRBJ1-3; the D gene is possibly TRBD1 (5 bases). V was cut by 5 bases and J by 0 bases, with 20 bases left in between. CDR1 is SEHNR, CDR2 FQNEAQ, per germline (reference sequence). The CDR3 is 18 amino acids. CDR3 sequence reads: CASSAAGTTLLSGNTIYF. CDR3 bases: TGTGCCAGCAGCGCGGCGGGGACTACTCTACTCTCTGGAAACACCATATATTTT.

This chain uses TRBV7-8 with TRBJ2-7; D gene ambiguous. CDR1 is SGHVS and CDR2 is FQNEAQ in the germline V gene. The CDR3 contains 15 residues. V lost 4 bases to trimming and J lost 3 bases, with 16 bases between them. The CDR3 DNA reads TGTGCCAGCAGCTCCGATAGGTGGCGCGGCTACGAGCAGTACTTC. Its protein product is CASSSDRWRGYEQYF.

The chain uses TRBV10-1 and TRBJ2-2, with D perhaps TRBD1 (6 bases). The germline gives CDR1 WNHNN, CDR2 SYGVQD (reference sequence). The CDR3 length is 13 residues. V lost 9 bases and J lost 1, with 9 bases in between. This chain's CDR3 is CASKDRNTGELFF. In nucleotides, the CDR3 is TGCGCCAGTAAGGACAGGAACACCGGGGAGCTGTTTTTT.

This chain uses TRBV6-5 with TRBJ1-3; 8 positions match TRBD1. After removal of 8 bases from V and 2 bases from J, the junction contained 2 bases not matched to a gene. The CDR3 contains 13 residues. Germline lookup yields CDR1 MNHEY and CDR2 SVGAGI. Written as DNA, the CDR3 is TGTGCCAGCGAGGACAGGGCTGGAAACACCATATATTTT. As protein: CASEDRAGNTIYF.

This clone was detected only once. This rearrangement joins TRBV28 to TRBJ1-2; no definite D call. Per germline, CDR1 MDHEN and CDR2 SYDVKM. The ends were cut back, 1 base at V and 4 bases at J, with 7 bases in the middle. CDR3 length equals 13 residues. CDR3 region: CASSLYAGYGYTF. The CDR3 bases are TGTGCCAGCAGTTTATATGCCGGCTATGGCTACACCTTC.

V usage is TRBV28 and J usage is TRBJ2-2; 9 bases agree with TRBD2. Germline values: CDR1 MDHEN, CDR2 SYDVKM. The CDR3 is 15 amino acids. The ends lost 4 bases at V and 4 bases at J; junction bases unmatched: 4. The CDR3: CASSSSGAGTGELFF. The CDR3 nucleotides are TGTGCCAGCAGTTCTAGCGGGGCGGGCACCGGGGAGCTGTTTTTT.